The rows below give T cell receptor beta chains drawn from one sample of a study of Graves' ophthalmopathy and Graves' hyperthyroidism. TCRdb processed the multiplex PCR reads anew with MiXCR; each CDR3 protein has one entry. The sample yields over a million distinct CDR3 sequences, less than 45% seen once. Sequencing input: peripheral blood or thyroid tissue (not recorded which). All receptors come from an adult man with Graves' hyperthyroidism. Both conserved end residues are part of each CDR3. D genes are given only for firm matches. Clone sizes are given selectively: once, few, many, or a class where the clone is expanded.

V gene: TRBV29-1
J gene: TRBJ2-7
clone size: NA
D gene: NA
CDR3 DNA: TGCAGCGCTCGTTCGCAGGGGTCCCACGAGCAGTACTTC
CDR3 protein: CSARSQGSHEQYF

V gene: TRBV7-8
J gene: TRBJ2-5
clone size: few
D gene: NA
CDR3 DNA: TGTGCCAGCAGCTTAGGGATTAGCCGCTCAGAGACCCAGTACTTC
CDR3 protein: CASSLGISRSETQYF

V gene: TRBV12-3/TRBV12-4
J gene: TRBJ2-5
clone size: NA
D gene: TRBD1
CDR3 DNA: TGTGCCAGCAGGGAACAGGGGCCGGAGACCCAGTACTTC
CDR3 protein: CASREQGPETQYF

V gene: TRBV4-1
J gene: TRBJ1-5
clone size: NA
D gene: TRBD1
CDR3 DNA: TGCGCCAGCAGCCCACAGGGGGTTTTTGTTCAGCCCCAGCATTTT
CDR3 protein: CASSPQGVFVQPQHF

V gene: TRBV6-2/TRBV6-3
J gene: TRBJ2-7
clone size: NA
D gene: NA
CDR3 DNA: TGTGCCAGCAGTTACGACCCCCGGGGGAGATACGAGCAGTACTTC
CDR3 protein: CASSYDPRGRYEQYF

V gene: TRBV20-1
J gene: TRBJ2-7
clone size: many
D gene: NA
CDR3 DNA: TGCAGTGCTAGAGATCCCCCGGGTCTCTCCTACGAGCAGTACTTC
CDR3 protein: CSARDPPGLSYEQYF

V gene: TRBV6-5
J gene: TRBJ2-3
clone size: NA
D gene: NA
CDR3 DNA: TGTGCCAGTATCCCAGATGGGTCCCGCACAGATACGCAGTATTTT
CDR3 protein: CASIPDGSRTDTQYF

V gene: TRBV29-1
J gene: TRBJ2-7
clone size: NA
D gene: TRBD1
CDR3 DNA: TGCAGCGTTGTTGGGGCGAGGGGACAGTACTACGAGCAGTACTTC
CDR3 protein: CSVVGARGQYYEQYF

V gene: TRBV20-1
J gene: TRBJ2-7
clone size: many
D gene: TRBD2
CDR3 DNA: TGCAGTGCTAGAGAACTAGCGGGGGGTTACGAGCAGTACTTC
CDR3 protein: CSARELAGGYEQYF

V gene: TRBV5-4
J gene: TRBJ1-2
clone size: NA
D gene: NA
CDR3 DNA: TGTGCCAGCAGCTTGTCGGCAGGGGCTAACTATGGCTACACCTTC
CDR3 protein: CASSLSAGANYGYTF

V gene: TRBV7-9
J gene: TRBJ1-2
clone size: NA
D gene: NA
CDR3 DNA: TGTGCCAGCAGTCCCAGGGCTCTGAACGCTCGCTACACCTTC
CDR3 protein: CASSPRALNARYTF

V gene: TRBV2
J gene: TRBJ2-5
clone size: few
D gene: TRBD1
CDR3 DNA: TGTGCCAGCAGTCTGACTACCGGGACAGGGGGGGAGACCCAGTACTTC
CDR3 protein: CASSLTTGTGGETQYF

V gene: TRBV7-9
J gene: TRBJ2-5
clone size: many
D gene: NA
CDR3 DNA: TGTGCCAGCAGCGCACAGGGTTCTTACGAGACCCAGTACTTC
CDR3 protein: CASSAQGSYETQYF

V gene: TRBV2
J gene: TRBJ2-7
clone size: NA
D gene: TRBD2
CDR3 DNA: TGTGCCAGCAGTCCTGGGACTAGCGGGAGGCCCTCCTACGAGCAGTACTTC
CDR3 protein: CASSPGTSGRPSYEQYF

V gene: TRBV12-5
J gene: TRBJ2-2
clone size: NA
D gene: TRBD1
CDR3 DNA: TGTGCTAGTGGTGCCTCCCCCGGGACAGGGCTAGTCGGGGAGCTGTTTTTT
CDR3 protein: CASGASPGTGLVGELFF

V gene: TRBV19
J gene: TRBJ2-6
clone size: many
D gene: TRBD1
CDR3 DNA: TGTGCCAGTCGGGACAGGGGCTCTGGGGCCAACGTCCTGACTTTC
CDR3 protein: CASRDRGSGANVLTF

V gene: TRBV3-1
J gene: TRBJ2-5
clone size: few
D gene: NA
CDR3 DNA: TGTGCCAGCAGCCAAGTGCGGACATCCGAGACCCAGTACTTC
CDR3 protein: CASSQVRTSETQYF

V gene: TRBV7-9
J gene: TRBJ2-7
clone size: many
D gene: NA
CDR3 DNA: TGTGCCAGCACCCAAGGTACAGGGTCCTACGAGCAGTACTTC
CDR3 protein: CASTQGTGSYEQYF

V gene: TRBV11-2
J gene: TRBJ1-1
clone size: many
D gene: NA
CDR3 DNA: TGTGCCAGCAGCCGGACCACGACTGAAGCTTTCTTT
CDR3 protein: CASSRTTTEAFF

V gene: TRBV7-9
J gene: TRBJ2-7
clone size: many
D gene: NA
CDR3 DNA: TGTGCCAGCAGCTTAGACGGGCAATCCTACGAGCAGTACTTC
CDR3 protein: CASSLDGQSYEQYF

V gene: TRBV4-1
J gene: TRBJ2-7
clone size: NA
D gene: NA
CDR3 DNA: TGCGCCAGCAGCCAAGATGATCAACAGGGTTCCTACGAGCAGTACTTC
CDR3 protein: CASSQDDQQGSYEQYF

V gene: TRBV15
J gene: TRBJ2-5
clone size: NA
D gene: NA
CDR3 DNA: TGTGCCACCAGCAGACCCAGGGAAAATCTTGCGGAGACCCAGTACTTC
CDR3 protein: CATSRPRENLAETQYF

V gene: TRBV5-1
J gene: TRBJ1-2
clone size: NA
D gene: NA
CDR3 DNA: TGCGCCAGCAGCTTGAATGTGGGGATTCTGGAGGGCTACACCTTC
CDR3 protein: CASSLNVGILEGYTF

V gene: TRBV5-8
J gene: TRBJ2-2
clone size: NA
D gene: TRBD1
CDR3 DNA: TGTGCCAGCAGCAAGGGACAGCCCATCCCCGGGGAGCTGTTTTTT
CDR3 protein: CASSKGQPIPGELFF

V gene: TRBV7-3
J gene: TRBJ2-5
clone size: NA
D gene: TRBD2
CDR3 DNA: TGTGCCAGCAGCGGCGGACTAGCGGAAGAGACCCAGTACTTC
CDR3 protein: CASSGGLAEETQYF

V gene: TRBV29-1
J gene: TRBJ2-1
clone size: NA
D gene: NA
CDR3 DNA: TGCAGCGTTGAGGTCCCGATAGGCAATGAGCAGTTCTTC
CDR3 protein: CSVEVPIGNEQFF

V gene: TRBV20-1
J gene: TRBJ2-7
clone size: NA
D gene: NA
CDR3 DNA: TGCAGTGCTAGTCAGGGCAGAGCCTTTGGAGAGCAGTACTTC
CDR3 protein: CSASQGRAFGEQYF

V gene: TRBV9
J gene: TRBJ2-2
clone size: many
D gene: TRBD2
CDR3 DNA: TGTGCCAGCAGAGCGGGAGGGAACACCGGGGAGCTGTTTTTT
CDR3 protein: CASRAGGNTGELFF

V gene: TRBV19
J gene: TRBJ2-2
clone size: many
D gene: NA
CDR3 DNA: TGTGCCACCACAGATTGGGTTACCGGGGAGCTGTTTTTT
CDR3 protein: CATTDWVTGELFF

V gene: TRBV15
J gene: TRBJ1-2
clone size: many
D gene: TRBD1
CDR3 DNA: TGTGCCACCAGCAGAGATAGGGACAGGGTGTATGGCTACACCTTC
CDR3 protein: CATSRDRDRVYGYTF

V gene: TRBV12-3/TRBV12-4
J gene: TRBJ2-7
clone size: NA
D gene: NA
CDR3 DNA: TGTGCCAGCAGTTTTAGGGGGAGGGACTCCTACGAGCAGTACTTC
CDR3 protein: CASSFRGRDSYEQYF

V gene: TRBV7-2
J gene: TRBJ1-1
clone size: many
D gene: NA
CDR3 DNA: TGTGCCAGCAGCTCGGACACGGAAGCTTTCTTT
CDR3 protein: CASSSDTEAFF

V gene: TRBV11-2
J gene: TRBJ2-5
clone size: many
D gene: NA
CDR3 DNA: TGTGCCAGCAGCTTAGGAGGCAGAGAGGGTGAGACCCAGTACTTC
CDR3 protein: CASSLGGREGETQYF

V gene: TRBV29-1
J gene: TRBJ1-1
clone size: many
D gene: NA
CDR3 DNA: TGCAGCGTTGTTGTTGGTCGGGGAGCTTTCTTT
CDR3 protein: CSVVVGRGAFF

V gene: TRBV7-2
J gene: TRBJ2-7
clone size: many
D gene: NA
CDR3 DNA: TGTGCCAGCAGCTTAGCCCACAGTGGCTACTACGAGCAGTACTTC
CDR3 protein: CASSLAHSGYYEQYF

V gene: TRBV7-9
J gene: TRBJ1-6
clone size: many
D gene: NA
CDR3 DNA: TGTGCCAGCAAACCTAGGACATTTCTTAATTCACCCCTCCACTTT
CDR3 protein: CASKPRTFLNSPLHF

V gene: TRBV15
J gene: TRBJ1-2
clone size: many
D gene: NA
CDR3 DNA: TGTGCCACCAGCAGCCGCCCCGGGACCTACTATGGCTACACCTTC
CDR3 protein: CATSSRPGTYYGYTF

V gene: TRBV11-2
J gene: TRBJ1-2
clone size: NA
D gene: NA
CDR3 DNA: TGTGCCAGCAGGCCCGGGCCGGGACAAAACTATGGCTACACCTTC
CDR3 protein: CASRPGPGQNYGYTF

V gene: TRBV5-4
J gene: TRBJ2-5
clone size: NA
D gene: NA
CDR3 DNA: TGTGCCGGCAGCTCCCGGCAAGAGACCCAGTACTTC
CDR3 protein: CAGSSRQETQYF

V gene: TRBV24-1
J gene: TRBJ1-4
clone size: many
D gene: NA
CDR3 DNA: TGTGCCACCAGTGCCGCCGGGGCCCCGCTTGGCGAAAAACTGTTTTTT
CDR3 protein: CATSAAGAPLGEKLFF

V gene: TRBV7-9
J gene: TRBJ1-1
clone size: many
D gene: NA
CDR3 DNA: TGTGCCAGCAGCTCCATTCGGGCCGCTGTGCACACTGAAGCTTTCTTT
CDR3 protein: CASSSIRAAVHTEAFF

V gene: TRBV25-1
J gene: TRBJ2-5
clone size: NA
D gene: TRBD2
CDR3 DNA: TGTGCCAGCCGAGGGGAGCGCGGGGGGGGAGAGACCCAGTACTTC
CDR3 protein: CASRGERGGGETQYF

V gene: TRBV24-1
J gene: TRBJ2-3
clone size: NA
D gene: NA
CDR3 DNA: TGTGCCACCGCCCGCAAAATACAGGGCGGGTTGTCAGATACGCAGTATTTT
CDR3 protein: CATARKIQGGLSDTQYF

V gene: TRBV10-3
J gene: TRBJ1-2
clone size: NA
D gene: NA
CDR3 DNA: TGTGCCATCACCCGGTTCGGGGGGCAAGGGGATGGCTACACCTTC
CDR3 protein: CAITRFGGQGDGYTF

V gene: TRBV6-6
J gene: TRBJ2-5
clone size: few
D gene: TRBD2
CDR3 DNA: TGTGCCAGCTTTTATAGCGGGGGGGATCAAGAGACCCAGTACTTC
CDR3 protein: CASFYSGGDQETQYF

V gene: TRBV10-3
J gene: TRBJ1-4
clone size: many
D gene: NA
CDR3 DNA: TGTGCCATCGGTTGGGGCCCTAATGAAAAACTGTTTTTT
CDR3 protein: CAIGWGPNEKLFF

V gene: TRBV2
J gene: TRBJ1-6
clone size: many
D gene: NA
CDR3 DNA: TGTGCCAGCGGTTCCGGTAATTCACCCCTCCACTTT
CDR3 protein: CASGSGNSPLHF

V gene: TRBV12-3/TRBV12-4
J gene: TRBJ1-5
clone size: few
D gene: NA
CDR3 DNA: TGTGCCAGCAGTTTCTCGTCGGTTACAGGGAGGTGGAATCAGCCCCAGCATTTT
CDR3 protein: CASSFSSVTGRWNQPQHF

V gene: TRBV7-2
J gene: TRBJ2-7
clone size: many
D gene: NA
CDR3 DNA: TGTGCCAGCAGCCAGCTCCGGGGAGGAGGGCAGTACTTC
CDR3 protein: CASSQLRGGGQYF

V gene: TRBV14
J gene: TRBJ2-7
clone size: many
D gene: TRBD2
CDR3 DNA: TGTGCCAGCAGCCAAGATTGGCGACTAGCGGGAGAACGGGAGCAGTACTTC
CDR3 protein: CASSQDWRLAGEREQYF

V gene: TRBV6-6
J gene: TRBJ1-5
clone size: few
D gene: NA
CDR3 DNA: TGTGCCAGCAGACAGGTCAACAATCAGCCCCAGCATTTT
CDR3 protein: CASRQVNNQPQHF

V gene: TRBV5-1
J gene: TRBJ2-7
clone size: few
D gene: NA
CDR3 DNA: TGCGCCAGCAGCTTGGAGAGGGAGCCCTTTATTGAGCAGTACTTC
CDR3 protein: CASSLEREPFIEQYF